Sequencing of this TCR beta chain was carried out in a study of OX40 agonist ivuxolimab in advanced cancers. The data were produced by immunoSEQ multiplex PCR, yet TCRdb's version contains in-frame clones alone and is incomplete. The sample shows 65,000 to 75,000 clones, roughly 88% of them seen only once. Blood was sampled at baseline, cycle 4 day 1, and cycle 7 day 1. The CDR3 length is 14 residues. Looked up from germline, CDR1 is SGHDT and CDR2 is YYEEEE. After removal of 2 bases from V and 8 bases from J, the junction contained 3 bases not matched to a gene. This sample comprised CD4+ or CD8+ T cells sorted from blood, obtained in a trial of the OX40 agonist ivuxolimab. This rearrangement joins TRBV5-6 to TRBJ1-6; 8 nucleotides line up with TRBD1. This sequence was found in an adult with an advanced solid tumor such as melanoma, head and neck, liver or kidney cancer. Here the CDR3 DNA reads TGTGCCAGCAGCTTTGGACAGGGTTATTCACCCCTCCACTTT. This gives the protein CASSFGQGYSPLHF.